This T cell receptor (beta chain) was profiled in a study of T cell repertoires in cytomegalovirus infection. As for the study in general: Matching HLA type, along with CMV infection, was indicated by public TCR beta signatures.

From germline, CDR1 is MGHRA and CDR2 YSYEKL. The CDR3 loop spans 18 amino acids. The V end lost 2 bases, the J end lost 1 base, and 18 bases lay between the germline ends. Study-level findings and limits: Accumulated public TCR beta family frequency recognized individuals carrying CMV together with the relevant HLA. It was HLA-C-restricted CMV-specific TCR beta clonotypes that dominated the response ex vivo.

Many counts were recorded for this clonotype. Antigen unknown. TCRdb reprocessed the reads with MiXCR, giving one entry per CDR3 protein. The sample records 100,000 or so distinct CDR3 sequences, more than 15% being singletons. The sample taken for sequencing was PBMCs. This chain connects TRBV4-1 to TRBJ1-3; D call uncertain. The receptor was derived from a human donor in good health (CMV status not recorded). Some clones in this sample may be carry-over from other donors' samples. The CDR3 sequence is CASSQSRVSSPSGNTIYF. CDR3 in DNA: TGCGCCAGCAGCCAATCCCGGGTATCATCGCCATCTGGAAACACCATATATTTT.